A single sample is the source of the 14 T cell receptor beta chains below, sequenced in a study of CD8 T cells in Susac syndrome. RNA was extracted with the RNeasy kit, and a quantity of about 0.45 to 1 ug was reverse transcribed using random hexamers. TCRdb reprocessed the immunoSEQ multiplex PCR reads via MiXCR and lists one record per CDR3 protein. The sample has 190,000 or so distinct CDR3 sequences, about 95% seen once. The material sequenced was CD4+ T cells from PBMCs. Receptors originate from a human donor with multiple sclerosis.

The chain employs TRBV29-1 and TRBJ2-7; maybe TRBD2 (7 bases). Germline V lookup: CDR1 SQVTM, CDR2 ANQGSEA. V lost 5 bases and J lost 6, with 14 bases in between. The CDR3 runs 12 residues. CDR3 region: CSVRGARGEQYF. The DNA for the CDR3 is TGCAGCGTTCGGGGGGCGCGTGGCGAGCAGTACTTC.

The chain joins TRBV15 to TRBJ1-4; D is uncertain. Per the germline V gene, CDR1 is LNHNV and CDR2 is YYDKDF (reference sequence). CDR3 length: 13 residues. V lost 5 bases to trimming and J lost 0 bases, with 4 bases between them. CDR3 sequence: CATSGTTNEKLFF. The CDR3 region has the DNA TGTGCCACCAGCGGGACAACTAATGAAAAACTGTTTTTT. Using reference TRBV15 and TRBJ1-4 for the parts outside the CDR3, the full variable domain is DAMVIQNPRYQVTQFGKPVTLSCSQTLNHNVMYWYQQKSSQAPKLLFHYYDKDFNNEADTPDNFQSRRPNTSFCFLDIRSPGLGDTAMYLCATSGTTNEKLFFGSGTQLSVL.

A single count supports this clonotype. This rearrangement joins TRBV5-4 to TRBJ2-1; 7 bases map to TRBD1. V dropped 4 bases and J dropped 7; count of bases not matched to a gene: 11. The germline V gene has CDR1 SGHNT and CDR2 YYREEE (reference sequence). The CDR3 extends over 15 amino acids. The CDR3 region is CASSLGQAGENEQFF. CDR3 nucleotide sequence: TGTGCCAGCAGCCTCGGACAGGCCGGGGAGAATGAGCAGTTCTTC. Full variable domain (rest looked up from reference TRBV5-4 and TRBJ2-1): ETGVTQSPTHLIKTRGQQVTLRCSSQSGHNTVSWYQQALGQGPQFIFQYYREEENGRGNFPPRFSGLQFPNYSSELNVNALELDDSALYLCASSLGQAGENEQFFGPGTRLTVL.

This clonotype was recorded only once. The rearrangement joins TRBV20-1 to TRBJ2-1, with D possibly TRBD2 on 7 matching bases. Trimming took 2 bases from V and 7 from J, leaving 12 bases between them. Germline V CDR1 and CDR2: DFQATT, SNEGSKA (reference sequence). This CDR3 comprises 13 residues. As DNA, the CDR3 is TGCAGTGCTAGAAGGGGAGGGGGAAATGAGCAGTTCTTC. It specifies CSARRGGGNEQFF.

This clonotype was recorded only once. The chain joins TRBV9 to TRBJ2-5; 12 positions agree with TRBD2. The CDR3 is 14 residues long. Trimming took 3 bases from V and 4 from J; bases not matched to a gene: 1. Germline CDR1 is SGDLS and CDR2 is YYNGEE. CDR3: CASSAGLAGETQYF. DNA of the CDR3: TGTGCCAGCAGCGCGGGACTAGCGGGAGAGACCCAGTACTTC. The full variable domain, its missing parts supplied by reference TRBV9 and TRBJ2-5, is DSGVTQTPKHLITATGQRVTLRCSPRSGDLSVYWYQQSLDQGLQFLIQYYNGEERAKGNILERFSAQQFPDLHSELNLSSLELGDSALYFCASSAGLAGETQYFGPGTRLLVL.

This chain uses TRBV2 with TRBJ2-3, with no clear D. CDR1 SNHLY and CDR2 FYNNEI come from the germline V gene. V lost 6 bases and J 9 bases, leaving 13 bases between the germline ends. The length of the CDR3 is 12 residues. The CDR3 nucleotides are TGTGCCAGCAGCGTCCACACTCCCACGCAGTATTTT. Translated: CASSVHTPTQYF.

The chain is built from TRBV5-1 and TRBJ2-1, with a possible D match to TRBD2 (6 bases). This CDR3 contains 14 residues. Germline lookup yields CDR1 SGHRS and CDR2 YFSETQ. The V and J ends lost 1 base and 2 bases respectively, with 7 bases between them. The CDR3 sequence is CASSLRRAYNEQFF. In DNA form, the CDR3 reads TGCGCCAGCAGCTTGCGGAGGGCCTACAATGAGCAGTTCTTC.

The chain is built from TRBV12-5 and TRBJ2-7, with D perhaps TRBD1 or TRBD2 (5 bases each). Trimming removed 7 bases from V and 6 bases from J, with 16 bases in between. The CDR3 length is 13 residues. The germline V gene has CDR1 LGHNT and CDR2 FRNRAP. The CDR3 loop is CASALDGAGEQYF. The CDR3 bases are TGTGCTAGTGCCCTGGACGGGGCAGGCGAGCAGTACTTC.

This clonotype was seen a single time. The chain recombines TRBV20-1 with TRBJ2-7; D gene uncertain. Trimming shortened V by 4 bases and J by 4 bases, and 17 bases separated the two germline ends. CDR3 length equals 14 residues. Germline lookup yields CDR1 DFQATT and CDR2 SNEGSKA (reference sequence). This CDR3 reads CSATRVDLTYEQYF. DNA for the CDR3: TGCAGTGCTACACGAGTTGATTTGACATACGAGCAGTACTTC.

The chain couples TRBV27 to TRBJ2-6; no clear D gene. The CDR3 sequence is 16 residues long. Per germline, CDR1 MNHEY and CDR2 SMNVEV (reference sequence). Between the trimmed V and J ends, which lost 3 bases and 0 bases, there was a span of 9 bases. CDR3 protein: CASSLRWSSGANVLTF. CDR3 nucleotide sequence: TGTGCCAGCAGTTTGCGGTGGAGCTCTGGGGCCAACGTCCTGACTTTC.

The gene calls are TRBV30 and TRBJ2-1, with D perhaps TRBD1 (5 bases). The CDR3 is 15 residues long. CDR1 GTSNPN and CDR2 SVGIG come from the germline V gene (reference sequence). Trimming stripped 2 bases from V and 0 bases from J, with 11 bases between. CDR3 nucleotide sequence: TGTGCCTGGAGTCTGACAGCCTACTCCTACAATGAGCAGTTCTTC. This gives the protein CAWSLTAYSYNEQFF.

The V gene is TRBV7-2, the J gene TRBJ2-7; TRBD1 matches at 7 bases. Germline loops: CDR1 SGHTA, CDR2 FQGNSA. The CDR3 loop spans 13 amino acids. J was trimmed by 5 bases and V by 3 bases; bases with no gene match: 4. This CDR3 reads CASSFNRGNEQYF. The CDR3 DNA is TGTGCCAGCAGCTTTAACAGGGGCAACGAGCAGTACTTC.

The chain couples TRBV20-1 to TRBJ1-5; TRBD1 matches 7 bases. V shed 5 bases, J shed 3 bases, and the junction held 7 bases outside the gene matches. From germline, CDR1 is DFQATT and CDR2 SNEGSKA (reference sequence). The CDR3 is 14 amino acids. This CDR3 is CSAGQGVVNQPQHF. The CDR3 DNA reads as TGCAGTGCTGGGCAGGGGGTCGTCAATCAGCCCCAGCATTTT.

The rearrangement links TRBV7-3 to TRBJ2-7; 12 bases agree with TRBD2. Germline CDR1 and CDR2: SGHTA and FQGTGA. CDR3 length equals 18 residues. V lost 4 bases to trimming and J lost 3 bases; unmatched junction nucleotides: 13. The chain's CDR3 is CASSSYALTSGGFYEQYF. The CDR3 DNA reads as TGTGCCAGCAGCTCGTACGCGTTGACTAGCGGGGGTTTCTACGAGCAGTACTTC. The full variable domain, rest sourced from reference TRBV7-3 and TRBJ2-7, is GAGVSQTPSNKVTEKGKYVELRCDPISGHTALYWYRQSLGQGPEFLIYFQGTGAADDSGLPNDRFFAVRPEGSVSTLKIQRTERGDSAVYLCASSSYALTSGGFYEQYFGPGTRLTVT.